One and the same sample provided the 7 T cell receptor beta chains below, sequenced in a study of blood T cells in healthy people across ages. Together with a sample-barcoded 5' primer, a J-beta primer mix was included in a second PCR lasting about 7 to 11 cycles. One entry per CDR3 protein results from TCRdb running MiXCR on the 5' RACE reads. The table lists 600,000 to 800,000 distinct CDR3 sequences, around a fifth of them singletons. Sample: blood. Receptors were obtained from a man aged 70-80 years in good health.

The chain carries TRBV3-1 and TRBJ2-5, with 7 bases aligning to TRBD2. TRBJ2-1 explains the end of the DNA better; the J call may be wrong. Germline V gene lookup returns CDR1 LGHDT and CDR2 YNNKEL (reference sequence). The CDR3 spans 16 residues. The CDR3 loop reads CASSQVGGSAYNEQFF. CDR3 sequence (DNA): TGTGCCAGCAGCCAAGTGGGCGGGAGTGCCTACAATGAGCAGTTCTTC.

The chain uses TRBV27 and TRBJ2-1; a possible D gene is TRBD2 (5 bases). Germline loops: CDR1 MNHEY, CDR2 SMNVEV (reference sequence). V was trimmed by 4 bases and J by 8 bases, leaving 21 bases between them. This CDR3 contains 16 residues. CDR3 coding DNA: TGTGCCAGCAGTTCCCCCTCCGGGAACACGAAGGATGAGCAGTTCTTC. Translated, it gives CASSSPSGNTKDEQFF.

The chain carries TRBV2 and TRBJ2-5, with TRBD2 matching over 8 bases. Germline assignment: CDR1 SNHLY and CDR2 FYNNEI. J was trimmed by 5 bases and V by 7 bases; bases with no gene match: 9. This CDR3 region has 14 residues. CDR3 protein: CASKPLIAGETQYF. The CDR3, as DNA: TGTGCCAGCAAACCTTTGATAGCGGGGGAGACCCAGTACTTC.

This clonotype came up many times. J is TRBJ1-3 and V is TRBV29-1, with 7 bases that match TRBD1. Unmatched junction bases numbered 2, after V lost 6 bases and J lost 3 bases. This CDR3 spans 12 amino acids. Germline V gene sequence: CDR1 SQVTM, CDR2 ANQGSEA. The CDR3 sequence is CSVGTDGNTIYF. CDR3 DNA sequence: TGCAGCGTCGGGACAGATGGAAACACCATATATTTT.

The chain is built from TRBV9 and TRBJ2-1, with 10 bases matching TRBD2. The CDR3 runs 15 residues. Trimming took 2 bases from V and 7 from J; bases not matched to a gene: 6. Germline CDR1 SGDLS, CDR2 YYNGEE. This chain's CDR3 is CASSVRSGRDNEQFF. The CDR3 nucleotides are TGTGCCAGCAGCGTCCGGAGCGGGAGGGATAATGAGCAGTTCTTC.

This clonotype was observed at least ten times. V is TRBV7-2 and J is TRBJ2-1; 10 nucleotides match TRBD2. The germline V gene has CDR1 SGHTA and CDR2 FQGNSA. With V trimmed by 5 bases and J by 5 bases, 6 bases remained unmatched. This CDR3 has 15 amino acids. DNA for the CDR3: TGTGCCAGCAGCGACAGCGGGAGGGTACACAATGAGCAGTTCTTC. Protein: CASSDSGRVHNEQFF.

This clonotype was seen only a few times. The chain is built from TRBV12-3 or TRBV12-4 and TRBJ1-6; 7 bases are a match to TRBD1. The length of the CDR3 is 14 residues. With V trimmed by 7 bases and J by 10 bases, 10 bases remained unmatched. The CDR3 region is CASKSGTDGSPLHF. The CDR3 DNA sequence: TGTGCCAGCAAGTCCGGGACAGACGGGTCACCCCTCCACTTT.